These 25 T cell receptor beta chains were sequenced from one sample in a study of TIL therapy for anti-PD-1-resistant metastatic lung cancer. Time point here: pre-treatment sample, taken before nivolumab and TIL therapy. This was the immunoSEQ v3 assay. Generated by immunoSEQ multiplex PCR, the TCRdb table keeps only in-frame clones and is missing some. The sample yields around 33,000 clones, 74% seen once. The sample was blood, taken at baseline. These TCRs come from a woman aged 30 to 85 with non-small cell lung cancer.

The chain combines TRBV6-4 with TRBJ1-2; 8 bases map to TRBD1. CDR3 size: 15 residues. Germline loops: CDR1 MRHNA, CDR2 SNTAGT. With V trimmed by 2 bases and J by 5 bases, 7 bases remained unmatched. CDR3 DNA: TGTGCCAGCAGTGACGGAAACAGGGGGACGTATGGCTACACCTTC. Translated, it gives CASSDGNRGTYGYTF.

V usage is TRBV7-2 and J usage is TRBJ2-2, with D unclear. V was pared by 5 bases and J by 9 bases, with 7 bases between. This CDR3 is 11 amino acids long. The V gene's germline CDR1 is SGHTA and CDR2 FQGNSA. The CDR3 DNA is TGTGCCAGCAGCCTCGACCGGGAGCTGTTTTTT. This encodes CASSLDRELFF.

The chain joins TRBV6-5 to TRBJ2-3; the D is unclear. The germline V gene encodes CDR1 MNHEY and CDR2 SVGAGI. V was clipped by 7 bases and J by 5 bases, with 7 bases between them. CDR3 size: 11 residues. CDR3 sequence (DNA): TGTGCCAGCACATGGGGAGATACGCAGTATTTT. Residues: CASTWGDTQYF.

This chain links TRBV10-3 with TRBJ2-7; 7 bases map to TRBD2. The CDR3 loop spans 16 amino acids. Losses at the gene ends were 0 bases for V and 5 bases for J; bases not matched to a gene: 10. CDR1 is ENHRY and CDR2 is SYGVKD in the germline V gene. CDR3 DNA: TGTGCCATCAGTGAGTCCAAACTAGCGATTATCCACGAGCAGTACTTC. It specifies CAISESKLAIIHEQYF.

The chain employs TRBV15 and TRBJ2-1, with D possibly matching TRBD2 (5 bases). The CDR3 contains 12 residues. Germline CDR1 reads LNHNV; CDR2 reads YYDKDF (reference sequence). V shed 5 bases and J shed 10 bases, with 12 bases lying between them. CDR3 protein: CATSFRLSEQFF. CDR3 bases: TGTGCCACCAGCTTCCGACTATCCGAGCAGTTCTTC.

This rearrangement joins TRBV27 to TRBJ1-5; D unclear. The V and J ends lost 6 bases and 4 bases respectively, with 10 bases between them. This CDR3 has 13 amino acids. Per germline, CDR1 MNHEY and CDR2 SMNVEV (reference sequence). CDR3 amino acids: CASRAVLNQPQHF. In DNA, the CDR3 is TGTGCCAGCAGGGCAGTCCTTAATCAGCCCCAGCATTTT.

V and J are TRBV27 and TRBJ2-1; 8 bases align to TRBD2. The V gene end was trimmed by 3 bases and the J gene end by 7 bases; junction bases not matched to a gene: 2. CDR3 size: 13 residues. Per germline, CDR1 MNHEY and CDR2 SMNVEV (reference sequence). CDR3: CASSLGGGNEQFF. CDR3 nucleotides: TGTGCCAGCAGTTTGGGCGGGGGGAATGAGCAGTTCTTC.

The chain combines TRBV2 with TRBJ1-3, with 9 bases aligning to TRBD1. The germline V gene has CDR1 SNHLY and CDR2 FYNNEI. This CDR3 contains 15 residues. The J segment lost 9 bases and the V segment lost 6 bases, leaving 12 bases of the junction unmatched. The CDR3 DNA is TGTGCCAGCAGAGCCGGGGACAGGGTATCGGGCACCATATATTTT. This encodes CASRAGDRVSGTIYF.

The rearrangement links TRBV10-3 to TRBJ2-5, with 7 bases identical to TRBD2. Germline values: CDR1 ENHRY, CDR2 SYGVKD. V was pared by 7 bases and J by 4 bases, with 6 bases of the junction left unmatched. CDR3 size: 13 residues. CDR3 loop: CAITREVGETQYF. The CDR3 DNA reads as TGTGCCATCACACGGGAGGTGGGAGAGACCCAGTACTTC.

CDR3 sequence: CASSIGLGDTEAFF. Written as DNA, the CDR3 is TGTGCCAGTAGTATCGGTCTGGGGGACACTGAAGCTTTCTTT. The chain recombines TRBV19 with TRBJ1-1; TRBD1 might be the D (5 bases). Germline assignment: CDR1 LNHDA and CDR2 SQIVND (reference sequence). The germline V and J ends were trimmed by 3 bases and 3 bases, with 11 bases remaining between them. The CDR3 loop spans 14 amino acids. The full variable domain, with the rest looked up from reference TRBV19 and TRBJ1-1, is DGGITQSPKYLFRKEGQNVTLSCEQNLNHDAMYWYRQDPGQGLRLIYYSQIVNDFQKGDIAEGYSVSREKKESFPLTVTSAQKNPTAFYLCASSIGLGDTEAFFGQGTRLTVV.

This clone came up once. The rearrangement links TRBV27 to TRBJ1-1; D unresolved. The V end was cut by 1 base, the J end by 2 bases, with 5 bases between. Germline V gives CDR1 MNHEY, CDR2 SMNVEV (reference sequence). This CDR3 region has 13 residues. CDR3: CASSLWGNTEAFF. CDR3 in DNA: TGTGCCAGCAGTTTATGGGGTAACACTGAAGCTTTCTTT.

A single count supports this clone. DNA of the CDR3: TGTGCCAGCAGCTTTTCGGGGGTCTTTGCAGATACGCAGTATTTT. The encoded protein is CASSFSGVFADTQYF. The chain carries TRBV7-9 and TRBJ2-3; TRBD2 is a possible D gene (6 bases). The length of the CDR3 is 15 residues. The V end was cut by 3 bases, the J end by 4 bases, with 14 bases between. Looked up from germline, CDR1 is SEHNR and CDR2 is FQNEAQ (reference sequence). The full variable domain, with the rest looked up from reference TRBV7-9 and TRBJ2-3, is DTGVSQNPRHKITKRGQNVTFRCDPISEHNRLYWYRQTLGQGPEFLTYFQNEAQLEKSRLLSDRFSAERPKGSFSTLEIQRTEQGDSAMYLCASSFSGVFADTQYFGPGTRLTVL.

The chain has TRBV10-3 and TRBJ1-1, with a weak D call TRBD1 (5 bases). Trimming removed 3 bases from V and 5 bases from J, with 10 bases in between. The CDR3 is made up of 13 amino acids. CDR1 and CDR2 (germline): ENHRY, SYGVKD. CDR3 amino acids: CAISDQGQTEAFF. The CDR3 DNA is TGTGCCATCAGTGATCAGGGCCAAACTGAAGCTTTCTTT.

The chain is built from TRBV4-2 and TRBJ2-3; possibly TRBD1 or TRBD2 for D (7 bases each). Germline assignment: CDR1 LGHNA and CDR2 YNFKEQ. This CDR3 is 14 amino acids long. The V end lost 4 bases, the J end lost 5 bases, and 13 bases lay between the germline ends. The CDR3 sequence is CASSPGGELDTQYF. CDR3 bases: TGTGCCAGCAGCCCAGGGGGGGAGTTAGATACGCAGTATTTT.

The chain carries TRBV5-1 and TRBJ2-7; possible D gene TRBD2, 6 bases. Looked up from germline, CDR1 is SGHRS and CDR2 is YFSETQ. The CDR3 has 13 amino acids. V was trimmed by 2 bases and J by 2 bases, leaving 8 bases between them. Written as DNA, the CDR3 is TGCGCCAGCAGCTTCGGCGGGGCCTACGAGCAGTACTTC. It yields the protein CASSFGGAYEQYF.

In this sample, this clone turned up once. This sequence joins TRBV7-2 and TRBJ2-1; 8 bases align to TRBD2. This CDR3 spans 18 amino acids. CDR1 and CDR2 (germline): SGHTA, FQGNSA. The ends lost 2 bases at V and 0 bases at J; junction bases unmatched: 9. CDR3 region: CASSLLLAGPSSYNEQFF. The CDR3 bases are TGTGCCAGCAGCTTACTCCTAGCGGGTCCGAGCTCCTACAATGAGCAGTTCTTC.

The rearrangement links TRBV19 to TRBJ2-2, with 14 bases lining up with TRBD2. The germline V gene has CDR1 LNHDA and CDR2 SQIVND (reference sequence). This CDR3 is 17 amino acids long. With 10 bases clipped from V and 7 bases from J, the junction kept 14 bases outside the gene matches. The CDR3 reads CATKIPGLAGVSGELFF. The DNA for the CDR3 is TGTGCCACCAAGATTCCGGGACTAGCGGGAGTGAGCGGGGAGCTGTTTTTT.

This rearrangement joins TRBV6-6 to TRBJ1-2; no reliable D call. Between the trimmed V and J ends, which lost 8 bases and 0 bases, there was a span of 7 bases. CDR3 size: 12 residues. Germline CDR1 is MNHNY and CDR2 is SVGAGI (reference sequence). CDR3 amino acids: CASGEPNYGYTF. The CDR3 DNA sequence: TGTGCCAGCGGCGAGCCTAACTATGGCTACACCTTC.

The chain carries TRBV29-1 and TRBJ2-5, with D tentatively TRBD1 or TRBD2 (5 bases each). Germline CDR1 is SQVTM and CDR2 is ANQGSEA. This CDR3 is 12 amino acids long. V lost 7 bases and J 5 bases, leaving 14 bases between the germline ends. This CDR3 is CSATAWGETQYF. CDR3 in DNA: TGCAGCGCGACCGCTTGGGGGGAGACCCAGTACTTC.

This chain links TRBV27 with TRBJ2-1; a weak D match, TRBD2 (6 bases). V was pared by 8 bases and J by 4 bases, with 9 bases between. Germline values: CDR1 MNHEY, CDR2 SMNVEV (reference sequence). This CDR3 is built from 12 residues. The CDR3 DNA follows: TGTGCCAGCCGTAGCGGATACAATGAGCAGTTCTTC. Protein: CASRSGYNEQFF.

The V gene is TRBV2, the J gene TRBJ1-1; D call uncertain. CDR1 and CDR2 from the germline V gene are SNHLY and FYNNEI. The CDR3 sequence is 14 residues long. The V and J ends lost 4 bases and 5 bases respectively, with 14 bases between them. CDR3 region: CASSGDTFRTEAFF. DNA of the CDR3: TGTGCCAGCAGTGGAGACACTTTTAGGACTGAAGCTTTCTTT.

In its sample, this clone was seen once. The chain carries TRBV30 and TRBJ2-5; weak D call: TRBD1 (5 bases). This CDR3 is 12 amino acids long. The germline V gene has CDR1 GTSNPN and CDR2 SVGIG (reference sequence). V gave up 5 bases and J gave up 3 bases, with 10 bases separating them. CDR3 sequence: CAWDSFEETQYF. The CDR3, as DNA: TGTGCCTGGGACAGTTTTGAAGAGACCCAGTACTTC.

This clone was observed a single time. The rearrangement uses TRBV5-7 and TRBJ1-2; a weak D match, TRBD1 (6 bases). TRBV5-7 is an ORF for which the function is uncertain. Trimming took 4 bases from V and 11 from J, leaving 12 bases between them. The CDR3 runs 11 residues. The DNA of the CDR3 is TGTGCCAGCAGCCCGGGACAAGGGTACACCTTC. Protein: CASSPGQGYTF.

The chain couples TRBV7-7 to TRBJ2-7; D might be TRBD2 (6 bases). The V end lost 5 bases, the J end lost 0 bases, and 14 bases lay between the germline ends. In germline, CDR1 is SSHAT, CDR2 FNYEAQ (reference sequence). CDR3 length equals 15 residues. The CDR3 loop is CASSQGDGSSYEQYF. The CDR3 nucleotides are TGTGCCAGCAGCCAAGGGGACGGGAGCTCCTACGAGCAGTACTTC.

The rearrangement uses TRBV29-1 and TRBJ1-1; tentative D call: TRBD1 (5 bases). Germline loops: CDR1 SQVTM, CDR2 ANQGSEA. The CDR3 sequence is 13 residues long. The V end lost 7 bases, the J end lost 3 bases, and 15 bases lay between the germline ends. The chain's CDR3 is CSGALRGDTEAFF. CDR3 bases: TGCAGCGGGGCCTTGCGGGGGGACACTGAAGCTTTCTTT.